This T cell receptor (beta chain) was observed in a study of blood T cell repertoires in COVID-19. Study overall: The origin of the acute and convalescent COVID-19 samples was the United States, Italy and Spain. In each case, the material was cDNA or gDNA derived from T cells, B-cell-depleted T cells, or PBMCs.

Methods used by the authors: How many nucleated cells were present was estimated from reference gene primer amplification. Here immunoSEQ multiplex PCR was the method, and the copy in TCRdb shows in-frame clones only, minus some. The V and J calls and clone size come from that table; D and trimming were worked out from the DNA. Of 85,000 to 130,000 clones in the sample, roughly four fifths are singletons; the top ten hold about 5%. Germline V gives CDR1 SGHRS, CDR2 YFSETQ. The CDR3 length is 15 residues. The junction had 5 bases not matched to a gene; V was cut back by 2 bases and J by 3 bases. The chain joins TRBV5-1 to TRBJ1-2; 9 bases agree with TRBD1. The TCR was taken from a man in his fifties or sixties with acute or convalescent COVID-19. The source material was peripheral blood. The CDR3 reads CASSFEDRGDYGYTF. As DNA, the CDR3 is TGCGCCAGCAGCTTCGAAGACAGGGGGGACTATGGCTACACCTTC.